A single sample is the source of the 30 T cell receptor beta chains below, sequenced in a study of blood T cell repertoires in COVID-19. The data were produced by immunoSEQ multiplex PCR, yet TCRdb's version contains in-frame clones alone and is incomplete. Here the sample spans under 500,000 clones, 80% to 90% being singletons. The sequenced material came from peripheral blood. The receptors originated from a woman aged 25 to 39 with acute or convalescent COVID-19.

The rearrangement uses TRBV9 and TRBJ1-4; D unresolved. CDR1 and CDR2 from the germline V gene are SGDLS and YYNGEE. This CDR3 has 15 residues. Trimming took 3 bases from V and 5 from J, leaving 14 bases between them. CDR3 in amino acids: CASSAEGEVNEKLFF. The CDR3 bases are TGTGCCAGCAGCGCAGAGGGAGAAGTGAATGAAAAACTGTTTTTT.

This clone was counted once. The chain couples TRBV6-1 to TRBJ1-2, with a weak D call TRBD1 (5 bases). The CDR3 loop spans 20 amino acids. Trimming pared 2 bases from V and 0 bases from J, leaving 25 bases between. Germline values: CDR1 MNHNS, CDR2 SASEGT. DNA for the CDR3: TGTGCCAGCAGTGAAAGTTGGTCAGAAGGACATGGAAGACCTAACTATGGCTACACCTTC. This sequence encodes CASSESWSEGHGRPNYGYTF.

The chain carries TRBV28 and TRBJ1-2; D unclear. Germline V gene data show CDR1 as MDHEN and CDR2 as SYDVKM. Trimming took off 3 bases at V and 7 bases at J, with 9 bases between the two ends. The CDR3 loop spans 12 amino acids. CDR3 sequence reads: CASSFSEFGYTF. Written as DNA, the CDR3 is TGTGCCAGCAGTTTCAGTGAATTTGGCTACACCTTC.

V usage is TRBV6-5 and J usage is TRBJ2-4, with TRBD1 matching 9 bases. Trimming cost V 0 bases and J 4 bases; bases outside gene matches: 1. This CDR3 is 15 amino acids long. CDR1 is MNHEY and CDR2 is SVGAGI in the germline V gene. CDR3 sequence reads: CASSYSGTGKNIQYF. The CDR3 DNA reads TGTGCCAGCAGTTACTCGGGGACAGGGAAAAACATTCAGTACTTC.

The V and J genes are TRBV7-9 and TRBJ2-5; D ambiguous. Between the trimmed V and J ends, which lost 1 base and 1 base, there was a span of 4 bases. This CDR3 contains 13 residues. Germline V lookup: CDR1 SEHNR, CDR2 FQNEAQ (reference sequence). The CDR3 loop reads CASSLVAQETQYF. CDR3 in DNA: TGTGCCAGCAGCTTAGTGGCCCAAGAGACCCAGTACTTC. Using reference TRBV7-9 and TRBJ2-5 for the parts outside the CDR3, the full variable domain is DTGVSQNPRHKITKRGQNVTFRCDPISEHNRLYWYRQTLGQGPEFLTYFQNEAQLEKSRLLSDRFSAERPKGSFSTLEIQRTEQGDSAMYLCASSLVAQETQYFGPGTRLLVL.

The chain links TRBV24-1 to TRBJ1-6; the D gene is possibly TRBD1 (5 bases). Trimming pared 7 bases from V and 9 bases from J, leaving 12 bases between. This CDR3 spans 13 amino acids. Per the germline V gene, CDR1 is KGHDR and CDR2 is SFDVKD. CDR3 residues: CATSPGGSSPLHF. In DNA form, the CDR3 reads TGTGCCACCAGCCCGGGGGGGAGTTCACCCCTCCACTTT.

The genes are TRBV2 and TRBJ2-6; 7 bases are shared with TRBD1. Trimming took 6 bases from V and 2 from J; bases not matched to a gene: 10. Germline loops: CDR1 SNHLY, CDR2 FYNNEI. There are 17 residues in the CDR3. The CDR3 bases are TGTGCCAGCAGCGAATACTCGACAGGGACTGGGGCCAACGTCCTGACTTTC. This sequence encodes CASSEYSTGTGANVLTF.

This rearrangement joins TRBV2 to TRBJ1-2, with a weak D call TRBD1 (5 bases). Germline-derived CDR1 and CDR2 are SNHLY and FYNNEI. CDR3 size: 13 residues. V was trimmed by 7 bases and J by 10 bases, leaving 19 bases between them. The CDR3 DNA reads TGTGCCAGCATTCAGGGAACCAGAATCGTCTACACCTTC. Translating it yields CASIQGTRIVYTF. The entire variable domain, with the rest obtained from reference TRBV2 and TRBJ1-2, is as follows: EPEVTQTPSHQVTQMGQEVILRCVPISNHLYFYWYRQILGQKVEFLVSFYNNEISEKSEIFDDQFSVERPDGSNFTLKIRSTKLEDSAMYFCASIQGTRIVYTFGSGTRLTVV.

This clone was recorded a few times. The chain employs TRBV24-1 and TRBJ2-3; TRBD2 matches at 13 bases. The junction had 2 bases not matched to a gene; V was cut back by 10 bases and J by 5 bases. Germline assignment: CDR1 KGHDR and CDR2 SFDVKD. The CDR3 consists of 13 residues. Here the CDR3 reads CATRTSGGDTQYF. The CDR3 nucleotides read TGTGCCACGCGGACTAGCGGGGGAGATACGCAGTATTTT.

The rearrangement joins TRBV7-3 to TRBJ2-1; 7 bases agree with TRBD1. This CDR3 is built from 15 residues. V lost 2 bases to trimming and J lost 4 bases; unmatched junction nucleotides: 5. Germline loops: CDR1 SGHTA, CDR2 FQGTGA. The CDR3 region has the DNA TGTGCCAGCAGCTTAGGTGGGACAGAATACAATGAGCAGTTCTTC. Translation: CASSLGGTEYNEQFF.

The chain employs TRBV7-8 and TRBJ2-2; the D gene is possibly TRBD2 (5 bases). Trimming shortened V by 4 bases and J by 5 bases, and 17 bases separated the two germline ends. CDR3 size: 16 residues. CDR1 is SGHVS and CDR2 is FQNEAQ in the germline V gene. CDR3 loop: CASSYRGTRTTGELFF. Written as DNA, the CDR3 is TGTGCCAGCAGCTACCGGGGAACCCGGACGACCGGGGAGCTGTTTTTT.

This chain joins TRBV7-2 and TRBJ2-4, with D unresolved. V was clipped by 3 bases and J by 0 bases, with 15 bases between them. The V gene's germline CDR1 is SGHTA and CDR2 FQGNSA. There are 17 residues in the CDR3. The CDR3 loop is CASSFPGIILAKNIQYF. The CDR3 DNA reads as TGTGCCAGCAGCTTTCCAGGAATTATCCTAGCCAAAAACATTCAGTACTTC.

This chain joins TRBV5-6 and TRBJ1-4; D is unresolved. The CDR3 runs 15 residues. Looked up from germline, CDR1 is SGHDT and CDR2 is YYEEEE. V lost 4 bases and J lost 8, with 18 bases in between. CDR3 DNA: TGTGCCAGCAGCCTCTATGAGGGTCCGGAGGAAAAACTGTTTTTT. This sequence encodes CASSLYEGPEEKLFF.

This clone was detected a few times. The V gene is TRBV6-2 or TRBV6-3, the J gene TRBJ2-1; 7 positions match TRBD1. Germline assignment: CDR1 MNHEY and CDR2 SVGEGT. With 0 bases clipped from V and 4 bases from J, the junction kept 9 bases outside the gene matches. This CDR3 has 17 residues. The CDR3 loop is CASSYSPSTGVYNEQFF. The CDR3 DNA reads TGTGCCAGCAGTTACTCCCCTAGTACAGGGGTGTACAATGAGCAGTTCTTC.

The gene calls are TRBV5-1 and TRBJ2-2; 11 positions agree with TRBD1. Trimming at V came to 2 bases and at J to 6 bases, leaving 3 bases not matched to a gene. Germline V gene data show CDR1 as SGHRS and CDR2 as YFSETQ. This CDR3 has 15 amino acids. This CDR3 reads CASSLEGQGAGELFF. In nucleotides, the CDR3 is TGCGCCAGCAGCTTAGAGGGACAGGGGGCCGGGGAGCTGTTTTTT.

The chain couples TRBV28 to TRBJ2-2, with D perhaps TRBD2 (6 bases). V lost 6 bases and J lost 1, with 12 bases in between. This CDR3 contains 15 residues. The germline V gene encodes CDR1 MDHEN and CDR2 SYDVKM. The CDR3 protein is CASSKRLGNTGELFF. In DNA, the CDR3 is TGTGCCAGCAGCAAGAGACTAGGGAACACCGGGGAGCTGTTTTTT.

The rearrangement uses TRBV11-2 and TRBJ1-6; D is uncertain. The germline V gene has CDR1 SGHAT and CDR2 FQNNGV. The CDR3 has 14 amino acids. V was pared by 5 bases and J by 0 bases, with 5 bases between. The CDR3 DNA sequence: TGTGCCAGCAGCCGTAGCTCCTATAATTCACCCCTCCACTTT. It encodes CASSRSSYNSPLHF.

The rearrangement joins TRBV19 to TRBJ2-1; D is perhaps TRBD1 (6 bases). Germline CDR1 reads LNHDA; CDR2 reads SQIVND (reference sequence). V lost 5 bases and J lost 12, with 14 bases in between. CDR3 length: 12 amino acids. DNA for the CDR3: TGTGCCAGTAGTGAACAGGGTCTAGGGCAGTTCTTC. As protein: CASSEQGLGQFF.

The chain is built from TRBV4-1 and TRBJ1-2, with TRBD1 as a possible D gene (5 bases). Germline values: CDR1 MGHRA, CDR2 YSYEKL. V lost 1 base and J lost 8, with 14 bases in between. The CDR3 sequence is 14 residues long. The CDR3 nucleotides are TGCGCCAGCAGCCAAGCTGACAGCTTGGAAGGCTACACCTTC. Protein: CASSQADSLEGYTF.

The chain links TRBV5-1 to TRBJ2-6, with D perhaps TRBD2 (6 bases). The CDR3 consists of 17 residues. Per the germline V gene, CDR1 is SGHRS and CDR2 is YFSETQ. V shed 4 bases and J shed 0 bases, with 14 bases lying between them. DNA of the CDR3: TGCGCCAGCAGCCGCCGTAGCGGAAGCTCTGGGGCCAACGTCCTGACTTTC. It codes for CASSRRSGSSGANVLTF.

CDR3 region: CASSTGGYYEQYF. CDR3 bases: TGTGCCAGCAGCACAGGGGGGTATTACGAGCAGTACTTC. The V and J genes are TRBV5-6 and TRBJ2-7; 8 bases are a match to TRBD1. CDR1 and CDR2 from the germline V gene are SGHDT and YYEEEE. This CDR3 is built from 13 residues. Germline trimming cut 4 bases from V and 4 bases from J; bases unmatched to any gene: 4.

CDR3 DNA: TGTGCCAGCAGCTACAGCGGGGGGGCTTTCAATGAGCAGTTCTTC. It yields the protein CASSYSGGAFNEQFF. This chain joins TRBV9 and TRBJ2-1; 10 positions agree with TRBD2. Germline V lookup: CDR1 SGDLS, CDR2 YYNGEE. J gave up 6 bases and V 4 bases, and 7 bases lay outside the gene matches. The CDR3 extends over 15 amino acids.

This chain uses TRBV12-5 with TRBJ1-5; the match to TRBD1 covers 7 bases. The germline V gene has CDR1 LGHNT and CDR2 FRNRAP. The CDR3 extends over 14 amino acids. With 2 bases clipped from V and 4 bases from J, the junction kept 2 bases outside the gene matches. The DNA for the CDR3 is TGTGCTAGTGGTTTGCCGGGACAGAATCAGCCCCAGCATTTT. Translating it yields CASGLPGQNQPQHF.

V is TRBV5-1 and J is TRBJ2-7; TRBD2 matches at 9 bases. This CDR3 region has 14 residues. Germline lookup yields CDR1 SGHRS and CDR2 YFSETQ. J gave up 8 bases and V 3 bases, and 9 bases lay outside the gene matches. For the CDR3, the DNA is TGCGCCAGCAGCTCTGCGGGACTAGCCCCCAAGCAGTACTTC. It is translated as CASSSAGLAPKQYF.

V is TRBV5-6 and J is TRBJ1-6, with D possibly matching TRBD1 (5 bases). The germline V and J ends were trimmed by 4 bases and 11 bases, with 19 bases remaining between them. This CDR3 comprises 15 residues. Germline V lookup: CDR1 SGHDT, CDR2 YYEEEE. CDR3: CASSTVGLRGAPLHF. CDR3 coding DNA: TGTGCCAGCAGCACGGTGGGGCTGCGAGGAGCACCCCTCCACTTT.

This clone has only a few counts. The rearrangement joins TRBV27 to TRBJ1-6; D ambiguous. The germline gives CDR1 MNHEY, CDR2 SMNVEV (reference sequence). CDR3 size: 13 residues. Trimming took 5 bases from V and 8 from J, leaving 10 bases between them. CDR3 DNA sequence: TGTGCCAGCAGTCGTGCGGGGTATTCACCCCTCCACTTT. The encoded protein is CASSRAGYSPLHF.

V and J are TRBV12-3 or TRBV12-4 and TRBJ1-5, with D uncertain. The CDR3 totals 13 residues. V lost 11 bases, J lost 5 bases, and 16 bases lay in between. The CDR3 loop reads CACMAEVDQPQHF. The CDR3 DNA reads as TGTGCCTGCATGGCCGAAGTTGATCAGCCCCAGCATTTT.

V gene TRBV6-5 combines with J gene TRBJ2-3, with a weak D call TRBD1 (5 bases). This CDR3 has 14 amino acids. V was pared by 6 bases and J by 3 bases, with 13 bases between. Germline V gene lookup returns CDR1 MNHEY and CDR2 SVGAGI. The CDR3 here is CASSRRTTTDTQYF. In DNA form, the CDR3 reads TGTGCCAGCAGCCGCCGGACAACTACAGATACGCAGTATTTT.

This clone appeared a single time. The J gene is TRBJ1-6, the V gene TRBV2, with unresolved D. Germline loops: CDR1 SNHLY, CDR2 FYNNEI. The CDR3 runs to 13 residues. The germline V and J ends were trimmed by 7 bases and 7 bases, with 11 bases remaining between them. The CDR3 region has the DNA TGTGCCAGCATTGACTGGGAGAATTCACCCCTCCACTTT. Its protein product is CASIDWENSPLHF.

V and J are TRBV25-1 and TRBJ1-1; perhaps TRBD1 as D (6 bases). The CDR3 extends over 14 amino acids. Germline CDR1 and CDR2: MGHDK and SYGVNS. V lost 1 base to trimming and J lost 4 bases, with 10 bases between them. The CDR3: CASSELLGATEAFF. The DNA of the CDR3 is TGTGCCAGCAGTGAATTACTGGGGGCCACTGAAGCTTTCTTT. The full variable domain, its missing parts supplied by reference TRBV25-1 and TRBJ1-1, is EADIYQTPRYLVIGTGKKITLECSQTMGHDKMYWYQQDPGMELHLIHYSYGVNSTEKGDLSSESTVSRIRTEHFPLTLESARPSHTSQYLCASSELLGATEAFFGQGTRLTVV.